This TCR beta chain stems from a study of blood T cell repertoires in COVID-19. Authors' data handling: Estimation of nucleated cell counts relied on the amplification of reference gene primers. TCRdb's table, derived via immunoSEQ multiplex PCR, lists solely in-frame clones and lacks some. Clone size and V and J calls were adopted from that table, with D and trimming inferred from the DNA. This table holds almost 250,000 clones, about 89% found once. The clonotype originates from a woman aged 55-75 years who had recovered from COVID-19. The sample comprised peripheral blood.

The CDR3 DNA sequence: TGTGCCAGCAGCTCTCGAGGTCAGTCTGGCTACACCTTC. As protein: CASSSRGQSGYTF. The genes are TRBV11-2 and TRBJ1-2; D call uncertain. Per the germline V gene, CDR1 is SGHAT and CDR2 is FQNNGV. The CDR3 runs 13 residues. V dropped 4 bases and J dropped 7 bases, with 13 bases sitting between them.